This is a list of T cell receptor beta chains from one sample in a study of cytomegalovirus exposure and HLA in healthy donors. Clones were sequenced by immunoSEQ multiplex PCR, and TCRdb holds only the in-frame ones, with some missing. The sample has around 97,000 clones, more than 75% seen once. Sequenced input: PBMCs. The receptors shown here come from a woman between 18 and 29 years old in good health and CMV-seropositive. Each CDR3 is given without its conserved first and last residue. Fields, in order: D gene, J gene, V gene, clone size, CDR3 protein. D genes are given only for firm matches. The listing skips clone size in some rows; elsewhere it reads once, few, many or a size class.

D gene: .
J gene: TRBJ1-2
V gene: TRBV19
clone size: once
CDR3 protein: ASSITGNYGYT

D gene: .
J gene: TRBJ2-7
V gene: TRBV6-1
clone size: .
CDR3 protein: ASSLRGILYEQY

D gene: .
J gene: TRBJ2-7
V gene: TRBV2
clone size: .
CDR3 protein: ASSAQGEQY

D gene: .
J gene: TRBJ2-7
V gene: TRBV7-2
clone size: .
CDR3 protein: ASSLVPGQGRWEQY

D gene: TRBD2
J gene: TRBJ2-1
V gene: TRBV25-1
clone size: few
CDR3 protein: ASSEYRPWGTSGNEQF

D gene: TRBD1
J gene: TRBJ2-7
V gene: TRBV5-1
clone size: .
CDR3 protein: ASSFGDRDSYEQY

D gene: .
J gene: TRBJ1-1
V gene: TRBV5-1
clone size: .
CDR3 protein: ASSLVTQGSEAF

D gene: .
J gene: TRBJ1-5
V gene: TRBV7-3
clone size: .
CDR3 protein: ASSLSPGQPQH

D gene: .
J gene: TRBJ1-5
V gene: TRBV19
clone size: few
CDR3 protein: ASSIDGGSNQPQH

D gene: .
J gene: TRBJ2-7
V gene: TRBV7-2
clone size: .
CDR3 protein: ASKGTGGGSYEQY

D gene: .
J gene: TRBJ2-5
V gene: TRBV6-5
clone size: .
CDR3 protein: ASSPPGLQETQY

D gene: .
J gene: TRBJ1-1
V gene: TRBV7-9
clone size: large
CDR3 protein: ASSYYKGWVTEAF

D gene: TRBD2
J gene: TRBJ2-3
V gene: TRBV5-1
clone size: .
CDR3 protein: ASSLGLAGGFPDTQY

D gene: .
J gene: TRBJ2-2
V gene: TRBV11-2
clone size: once
CDR3 protein: ASSLGRTTTGELF

D gene: TRBD2
J gene: TRBJ2-1
V gene: TRBV13
clone size: .
CDR3 protein: ASSFRLAGVYNEQF

D gene: .
J gene: TRBJ1-2
V gene: TRBV29-1
clone size: .
CDR3 protein: SVEKDEGVGYGYT

D gene: TRBD1
J gene: TRBJ1-1
V gene: TRBV4-1
clone size: .
CDR3 protein: ASSQDDRGGTEAF

D gene: .
J gene: TRBJ2-7
V gene: TRBV11-2
clone size: .
CDR3 protein: ASSFRQDADSYEQY

D gene: .
J gene: TRBJ1-2
V gene: TRBV6-4
clone size: .
CDR3 protein: ASSGAANYGYT

D gene: TRBD2
J gene: TRBJ2-1
V gene: TRBV19
clone size: .
CDR3 protein: ASSSHPRGTGLATIGEQF

D gene: TRBD1
J gene: TRBJ1-5
V gene: TRBV19
clone size: .
CDR3 protein: ASTADRGFSNQPQH

D gene: .
J gene: TRBJ2-7
V gene: TRBV28
clone size: few
CDR3 protein: ASSLFGLTARVVKQY

D gene: .
J gene: TRBJ2-1
V gene: TRBV7-3
clone size: .
CDR3 protein: ASSLLAYNEQF

D gene: TRBD1
J gene: TRBJ2-1
V gene: TRBV6-1
clone size: .
CDR3 protein: ASSDPTGGISGGYNEQF

D gene: TRBD1
J gene: TRBJ1-6
V gene: TRBV7-3
clone size: .
CDR3 protein: ASSLEGQYNSPLH

D gene: .
J gene: TRBJ2-5
V gene: TRBV27
clone size: .
CDR3 protein: ASSFSRGAETQY

D gene: TRBD2
J gene: TRBJ2-5
V gene: TRBV9
clone size: few
CDR3 protein: ASSDRLAGEETQY

D gene: TRBD1
J gene: TRBJ1-1
V gene: TRBV6-5
clone size: .
CDR3 protein: ASRYGQDLNTEAF

D gene: .
J gene: TRBJ1-1
V gene: TRBV7-9
clone size: .
CDR3 protein: ASSAQGGTEAF

D gene: TRBD1
J gene: TRBJ2-1
V gene: TRBV9
clone size: .
CDR3 protein: ASSVDGQGYEQF

D gene: .
J gene: TRBJ2-1
V gene: TRBV6-6
clone size: .
CDR3 protein: ASSYRGNEQF

D gene: TRBD1
J gene: TRBJ2-6
V gene: TRBV19
clone size: .
CDR3 protein: ASSSTGGSGANVLT

D gene: TRBD1
J gene: TRBJ2-3
V gene: TRBV10-3
clone size: .
CDR3 protein: ATQGQGTDTQY

D gene: TRBD2
J gene: TRBJ2-7
V gene: TRBV5-1
clone size: .
CDR3 protein: ASSLALAGGSYEQY

D gene: TRBD2
J gene: TRBJ2-5
V gene: TRBV7-3
clone size: .
CDR3 protein: ASSLLAGGGVETQY

D gene: .
J gene: TRBJ1-1
V gene: TRBV19
clone size: few
CDR3 protein: ASSREVYTEAF

D gene: TRBD2
J gene: TRBJ2-2
V gene: TRBV11-1
clone size: .
CDR3 protein: ASSSNPPGLANTGELF

D gene: .
J gene: TRBJ2-3
V gene: TRBV5-1
clone size: .
CDR3 protein: ASSLLTDTQY

D gene: TRBD1
J gene: TRBJ1-4
V gene: TRBV6-6
clone size: .
CDR3 protein: ASSLLTGGNEKLF

D gene: TRBD1
J gene: TRBJ2-3
V gene: TRBV10-1
clone size: .
CDR3 protein: ASSESSDRGWTDTQY

D gene: TRBD1
J gene: TRBJ1-4
V gene: TRBV9
clone size: .
CDR3 protein: ASSWAGTGEEKLF

D gene: .
J gene: TRBJ1-5
V gene: TRBV30
clone size: .
CDR3 protein: AWSVRQGFGPQH